Described below is a single TCR beta chain sequence and its context. This record comes from a study of blood T cell repertoires in COVID-19. Germline V CDR1 and CDR2: SQVTM, ANQGSEA. Between the trimmed V and J ends, which lost 4 bases and 6 bases, there was a span of 16 bases. The CDR3 has 14 amino acids. TCRdb keeps only in-frame clones here, not all; method: immunoSEQ multiplex PCR. In the table there are over 350,000 clones, approximately 89% of which are singletons. This chain links TRBV29-1 with TRBJ2-1, with a tentative D call TRBD2 (7 bases). The sequence derives from a woman in her thirties or forties who had been exposed to COVID-19. The specimen was PBMCs or T cells enriched from blood (not recorded which). Written as DNA, the CDR3 is TGCAGCGTTGTTCTGTGGGGGGGCAGCAATGAGCAGTTCTTC. Residues: CSVVLWGGSNEQFF.